Listed here are 25 T cell receptor beta chains from one sample, sequenced in a study of blood T cells in healthy people across ages. Alongside a J-beta primer mix, a sample-barcoded 5' primer served in a second PCR lasting about 6 to 12 cycles. TCRdb called the 5' RACE reads again in MiXCR, with one record for every CDR3 protein. The sample has 1.8 million or so distinct CDR3 sequences, roughly two fifths seen once. Input material: blood. The source is a human donor in good health.

This clonotype turned up a few times. The J gene is TRBJ1-2, the V gene TRBV20-1, with D possibly TRBD1 on 6 matching bases. Germline CDR1 is DFQATT and CDR2 is SNEGSKA (reference sequence). This CDR3 contains 12 residues. Trimming left V 5 bases short and J 1 base short, with 8 bases between. The CDR3 DNA reads TGCAGTGCTCAGGGGCTTAACTATGGCTACACCTTC. It encodes CSAQGLNYGYTF.

The chain carries TRBV7-2 and TRBJ1-2, with 7 bases identical to TRBD1. Trimming cost V 0 bases and J 8 bases; bases outside gene matches: 12. Germline lookup yields CDR1 SGHTA and CDR2 FQGNSA. This CDR3 contains 16 residues. As DNA, the CDR3 is TGTGCCAGCAGCTTAGCGGGGCTACAGGGGACTAGCGGCTACACCTTC. It specifies CASSLAGLQGTSGYTF.

This clonotype came up a few times. The chain combines TRBV10-3 with TRBJ2-7; 10 nucleotides align to TRBD1. Germline values: CDR1 ENHRY, CDR2 SYGVKD. The CDR3 runs 16 residues. Trimming took 3 bases from V and 3 from J; bases not matched to a gene: 8. CDR3 DNA: TGTGCCATCAGTGAAGGTGGGGACAGGGGCCTCTACGAGCAGTACTTC. Residues: CAISEGGDRGLYEQYF.

This chain links TRBV20-1 with TRBJ2-7, with TRBD1 as a possible D gene (6 bases). V was clipped by 2 bases and J by 5 bases, with 16 bases between them. In germline, CDR1 is DFQATT, CDR2 SNEGSKA (reference sequence). The CDR3 is made up of 14 amino acids. The DNA for the CDR3 is TGCAGTGCTAGATTGGGCACAGGGATCGACGAGCAGTACTTC. Residues: CSARLGTGIDEQYF.

This clonotype has more than one count but fewer than ten. J is TRBJ1-5 and V is TRBV7-9, with D perhaps matching TRBD1 (5 bases). Germline CDR1 is SEHNR and CDR2 is FQNEAQ (reference sequence). This CDR3 is built from 15 residues. Trimming took 5 bases from V and 5 from J, leaving 16 bases between them. The CDR3 bases are TGTGCCAGCAGCGCCCTTCAGGGTGGGGATCAGCCCCAGCATTTT. As protein: CASSALQGGDQPQHF.

The V gene is TRBV4-3, the J gene TRBJ1-1; possibly TRBD1 for D (6 bases). V lost 3 bases and J 2 bases, leaving 19 bases between the germline ends. This CDR3 is 17 amino acids long. CDR1 is LGHNA, CDR2 YSLEER, per germline. DNA for the CDR3: TGCGCCAGCAGCCACCAGATCGGGGGCACGACAAACACTGAAGCTTTCTTT. It is translated as CASSHQIGGTTNTEAFF.

The sample holds a few counts of this clonotype. The chain combines TRBV7-2 with TRBJ1-2; no definite D call. Germline V gene sequence: CDR1 SGHTA, CDR2 FQGNSA. V was cut by 5 bases and J by 6 bases, with 22 bases left in between. The CDR3 is 16 residues long. CDR3 in DNA: TGTGCCAGCAGCCTCGACCGGGCCACCAAGGAAGATGGCTACACCTTC. This gives the protein CASSLDRATKEDGYTF.

The rearrangement links TRBV15 to TRBJ2-3; D is unclear. The CDR3 length is 13 residues. The germline V gene encodes CDR1 LNHNV and CDR2 YYDKDF (reference sequence). Trimming took off 0 bases at V and 9 bases at J, with 10 bases between the two ends. The CDR3: CATSRDLLETQYF. The CDR3 DNA is TGTGCCACCAGCAGAGATCTCCTAGAGACGCAGTATTTT.

This clonotype was observed a few times. V usage is TRBV20-1 and J usage is TRBJ1-5; TRBD1 matches 7 bases. Unmatched junction bases numbered 5, after V lost 0 bases and J lost 6 bases. The germline CDR1 and CDR2 sequences are DFQATT and SNEGSKA (reference sequence). The CDR3 length is 14 residues. CDR3 DNA: TGCAGTGCTAGAGATCAGGGGGTCGGTCAGCCCCAGCATTTT. Amino acids: CSARDQGVGQPQHF.

A word on this clonotype: This may come from a read error, since a much larger clone is one base off. The V call is TRBV12-3 or TRBV12-4, the J call TRBJ2-4; D unclear. The J call may be faulty, since TRBJ2-7 better matches the DNA end. The CDR3 spans 14 residues. For the CDR3, the DNA is TGTGCCAGCAGCCATGAACTACAAGCCTACGAGCAGTACTTC. It is translated as CASSHELQAYEQYF.

The chain is built from TRBV12-3 or TRBV12-4 and TRBJ1-5; no clear D. CDR3 length: 13 amino acids. V lost 7 bases and J 1 base, leaving 8 bases between the germline ends. The DNA of the CDR3 is TGTGCCAGCACGGGTTTGAGCAATCAGCCCCAGCATTTT. It encodes CASTGLSNQPQHF.

The V gene is TRBV29-1, the J gene TRBJ2-1, with TRBD2 matching 9 bases. CDR1 SQVTM and CDR2 ANQGSEA come from the germline V gene. This CDR3 has 15 residues. J was trimmed by 4 bases and V by 4 bases; bases with no gene match: 8. The CDR3: CSVVGSAGGYNEQFF. As DNA, the CDR3 is TGCAGCGTTGTAGGATCGGCGGGGGGGTACAATGAGCAGTTCTTC.

This chain's CDR3 is CASSLWGGSEKLFF. CDR3 nucleotide sequence: TGTGCCAGCAGCTTGTGGGGGGGTAGTGAAAAACTGTTTTTT. The chain recombines TRBV5-6 with TRBJ1-4; weak D call: TRBD1 (5 bases). Germline CDR1 SGHDT, CDR2 YYEEEE. This CDR3 comprises 14 residues. Trimming took off 1 base at V and 7 bases at J, with 11 bases between the two ends.

The chain recombines TRBV18 with TRBJ2-5; the D gene could be TRBD1 or TRBD2 (5 bases each). Near its end, the DNA agrees better with TRBJ2-7, so the J call may be wrong. The CDR3 length is 15 residues. Looked up from germline, CDR1 is KGHSH and CDR2 is LQKENI. The CDR3 region is CASSPRGRSLYEQYF. As DNA, the CDR3 is TGTGCCAGCTCACCGAGGGGCAGATCTCTCTACGAGCAGTACTTC.

In this sample, this clonotype turned up once. The chain links TRBV30 to TRBJ2-3; tentative D call: TRBD2 (5 bases). V lost 8 bases to trimming and J lost 5 bases, with 17 bases between them. The CDR3 has 13 amino acids. Germline CDR1 and CDR2: GTSNPN and SVGIG (reference sequence). CDR3 coding DNA: TGTGCCACCCAGACTGAACGGGGAGATACGCAGTATTTT. It yields the protein CATQTERGDTQYF.

This clonotype was found a few times. This sequence joins TRBV7-8 and TRBJ2-7; TRBD1 aligns across 8 bases. From germline, CDR1 is SGHVS and CDR2 FQNEAQ. The V gene end was trimmed by 4 bases and the J gene end by 2 bases; junction bases not matched to a gene: 10. The CDR3 covers 16 residues. The CDR3 here is CASSSTGADRAYEQYF. The CDR3 DNA reads TGTGCCAGCAGCTCCACGGGGGCGGACAGGGCCTACGAGCAGTACTTC.

A single count supports this clonotype. The V gene is TRBV12-3 or TRBV12-4, the J gene TRBJ1-4; maybe TRBD1 (5 bases). Trimming cost V 0 bases and J 13 bases, with 12 bases left between them. This CDR3 spans 13 amino acids. CDR3 amino acids: CASSLAGTVRLFF. In nucleotides, the CDR3 is TGTGCCAGCAGTTTAGCGGGGACCGTCAGACTGTTTTTT.

This clonotype has only one observation. This chain connects TRBV3-1 to TRBJ2-7, with TRBD2 matching 7 bases. The CDR3 runs to 15 residues. From germline, CDR1 is LGHDT and CDR2 YNNKEL (reference sequence). Unmatched junction bases numbered 8, after V lost 3 bases and J lost 3 bases. DNA for the CDR3: TGTGCCAGCAGCCACGCCGGGCAGCGGGGCTACGAGCAGTACTTC. Protein: CASSHAGQRGYEQYF.

CDR3 loop: CSARDPLGGPGLGDTQYF. The CDR3 nucleotides are TGCAGTGCTAGAGACCCCCTGGGGGGGCCCGGCCTCGGAGATACGCAGTATTTT. The rearrangement links TRBV20-1 to TRBJ2-3; D perhaps matches TRBD2 (7 bases). Germline V lookup: CDR1 DFQATT, CDR2 SNEGSKA (reference sequence). The CDR3 sequence is 18 residues long. V lost 0 bases and J 5 bases, leaving 24 bases between the germline ends.

The chain links TRBV7-3 to TRBJ2-5; 8 nucleotides agree with TRBD1. The J call is doubtful: the DNA matches TRBJ2-7 better. The CDR3 runs to 15 residues. CDR1 and CDR2 (germline): SGHTA, FQGTGA. The CDR3 spells CASSSPWTGPYEQYF. The CDR3 DNA reads TGTGCCAGCAGCTCGCCGTGGACAGGGCCCTACGAGCAGTACTTC.

This clonotype was observed a handful of times. The J gene is TRBJ2-1, the V gene TRBV7-9; possible D gene TRBD1, 6 bases. Germline lookup yields CDR1 SEHNR and CDR2 FQNEAQ (reference sequence). The CDR3 spans 16 residues. V lost 5 bases and J lost 7, with 21 bases in between. The CDR3 sequence is CASSLYRNWDKNEQFF. The CDR3 nucleotides read TGTGCCAGCAGCCTATACCGAAATTGGGACAAGAATGAGCAGTTCTTC.

This clonotype has a single count. V usage is TRBV29-1 and J usage is TRBJ1-2, with 11 bases aligning to TRBD1. The germline V gene has CDR1 SQVTM and CDR2 ANQGSEA. Trimming at V came to 7 bases and at J to 1 base, leaving 5 bases not matched to a gene. The length of the CDR3 is 14 residues. CDR3 residues: CSASGQGDNYGYTF. CDR3 nucleotide sequence: TGCAGCGCCTCGGGACAGGGGGATAACTATGGCTACACCTTC.

A few counts support this clonotype. V and J are TRBV7-2 and TRBJ2-2, with D tentatively TRBD2 (6 bases). V lost 3 bases, J lost 6 bases, and 11 bases lay in between. Germline V CDR1 and CDR2: SGHTA, FQGNSA. The CDR3 spans 14 residues. The CDR3 coding sequence is TGTGCCAGCAGCTTGACTAGGATCGCCGGGGAGCTGTTTTTT. Protein sequence: CASSLTRIAGELFF.

This clonotype was counted between two and nine times. V gene TRBV6-5 combines with J gene TRBJ1-1; D is uncertain. This CDR3 contains 12 residues. Germline CDR1 is MNHEY and CDR2 is SVGAGI. V lost 8 bases, J lost 0 bases, and 7 bases lay in between. The DNA for the CDR3 is TGTGCCAGCGGGAAGATGAACACTGAAGCTTTCTTT. Translated, it gives CASGKMNTEAFF.

This clonotype was counted between two and nine times. This chain links TRBV20-1 with TRBJ1-5; D gene ambiguous. V was clipped by 1 base and J by 5 bases, with 18 bases between them. The CDR3 has 16 amino acids. CDR1 and CDR2 from the germline V gene are DFQATT and SNEGSKA (reference sequence). The CDR3 spells CSARAPTGVNYQPQHF. CDR3 nucleotide sequence: TGCAGTGCTAGAGCCCCCACCGGGGTTAATTATCAGCCCCAGCATTTT.